The source of this T cell receptor (beta chain) is a study of T-cell memory formation after mild COVID-19. Per the germline V gene, CDR1 is SGHNT and CDR2 is YYREEE (reference sequence). V lost 4 bases and J 5 bases, leaving 19 bases between the germline ends. The CDR3 loop spans 15 amino acids. TCR alpha and TCR beta cDNA libraries with sample barcodes and UMIs came from 5'RACE using constant-segment primers. TCRdb itself ran the 5' RACE reads through MiXCR, one entry per CDR3 protein. The table lists tens of thousands of distinct CDR3 sequences, approximately 13% of them singletons. V and J are TRBV5-4 and TRBJ2-7; D is ambiguous. The source is an adult woman who had mild COVID-19 (a few samples of this study predate the infection). Cell type and time point are not known. Sequenced input: PBMCs or a T cell subset sorted from them (not recorded which). In DNA form, the CDR3 reads TGTGCCAGCAGCCCGAGCACGGACGGCGCACACGAGCAGTACTTC. Its protein product is CASSPSTDGAHEQYF.